This T cell receptor (beta chain) was profiled in a study of T cells expressing NK-cell markers. Whole-study context: HCMV serostatus: seven of eight sequenced donors positive, one negative. Study-wide results and caveats: The CD3+CD56-NKG2C+ fraction of a few donors was also led by these clonotypes. Of the CD8+ T cell pool in several donors, roughly 1.0-8% was accounted for by dominant NKG2C+ clonotypes.

Turning to this clonotype: Its antigen is unidentified.

Germline values: CDR1 LGHDT, CDR2 YNNKEL (reference sequence). The CDR3 runs to 11 residues. TCRdb reanalyzed the 5' RACE reads and collapses them to one entry per CDR3 protein, without DNA. The sample has about 550,000 distinct CDR3 sequences; the top ten hold roughly 3.5%. This receptor was identified in a man aged 18 to 30 in good health. Sequences were obtained from blood T cells: a sorted CD56 or NKG2C T cell subset, CD4+ or CD8+ T cells, or bulk PBMC T cells (not recorded which). The chain combines TRBV3-1 with TRBJ1-1; TCRdb's D gene call, TRBD1, goes unchecked for lack of DNA. CDR3 amino acids: CASGGTVEAFF.